The T cell receptor (beta chain) described here comes from a study of blood T cell repertoires in COVID-19. The V gene lost 4 bases and the J gene lost 9 bases, with 16 bases spanning the gap. CDR1 and CDR2 (germline): SNHLY, FYNNEI. CDR3 length: 14 amino acids. Per the original data handling: Reference gene primer amplification gave estimated nucleated cell counts. Repertoires were generated with immunoSEQ multiplex PCR, while TCRdb's copy carries only in-frame clones and drops some. That table furnishes V, J and clone size, whereas the DNA furnished D and trimming. Among fewer than 85,000 clones listed, roughly 85% were seen once.

The chain employs TRBV2 and TRBJ1-5; D remains unclear. The sequence derives from a human donor in a cohort sampled during active COVID-19. The sequencing input was peripheral blood. The CDR3 region is CASSVRARVLPQHF. In DNA form, the CDR3 reads TGTGCCAGCAGTGTGAGGGCGAGGGTTCTGCCCCAGCATTTT.